The text below deals with one T cell receptor beta chain. The entry originates in a study of blood T cell repertoires in COVID-19. Study details: The United States, Italy and Spain supplied acute and convalescent COVID-19 samples. Nucleic acid was either cDNA or gDNA, and it came from T cells, B-cell-depleted T cells, or PBMCs.

The CDR3 spans 14 residues. V dropped 6 bases and J dropped 7; count of bases not matched to a gene: 12. The germline V gene encodes CDR1 MNHEY and CDR2 SVGEGT. Per the original data handling: Reference gene primers were amplified, and this amplification served to estimate nucleated cell counts. The assay was immunoSEQ multiplex PCR, and TCRdb's table has in-frame clones only and misses some. The D gene and trimming were derived from the DNA, and the V and J assignments and clone size from that table. The profile covers some 250,000 clones, with roughly four fifths appearing a single time and about 3.2% taken by the ten largest.

Sequencing used peripheral blood. The rearrangement joins TRBV6-2 or TRBV6-3 to TRBJ2-7, with TRBD2 identical over 7 bases. This TCR came from a woman aged 18-29 years with acute or convalescent COVID-19. The DNA of the CDR3 is TGTGCCAGCAGCGACAACCGGGGGGTAGGGGAGCAGTACTTC. This encodes CASSDNRGVGEQYF.